One sample yielded the 19 T cell receptor beta chains listed below, sequenced in a study of CD8+CD57+ T cells in acquired aplastic anemia. Profiles of TCR beta VDJ and CDR3 were generated from a genomic DNA template. Using its own MiXCR run on the reads, TCRdb lists one record per CDR3 protein. Of 200,000 to 250,000 distinct CDR3 sequences in the sample, approximately 51% were seen once. Sequencing was done on patients that had shown CD8+CD57+ cell expansion by flow cytometry. The sample comprised sorted CD4+, CD8+, or CD8+CD57+ T cells (not recorded which) from PBMCs. These receptor sequences come from a human donor with aplastic anemia.

This chain uses TRBV3-1 with TRBJ2-7; perhaps D is TRBD1 or TRBD2 (5 bases each). V was cut by 3 bases and J by 3 bases, with 9 bases left in between. CDR3 length: 13 amino acids. CDR1 is LGHDT and CDR2 is YNNKEL in the germline V gene (reference sequence). CDR3 bases: TGTGCCAGCAGCCAGGGGGAAGGCTACGAGCAGTACTTC. Amino acids: CASSQGEGYEQYF.

About this clonotype: A single base separates this from a much larger clone, so it may be a read error. The rearrangement joins TRBV7-2 to TRBJ2-1; D remains unclear. Germline assignment: CDR1 SGHTA and CDR2 FQGNSA. The V and J ends lost 0 bases and 10 bases respectively, with 10 bases between them. This CDR3 has 13 amino acids. CDR3 DNA sequence: TGTGCCAGCAGCTTAGCTGTAGGGTACGAGCAGTTCTTC. Translation gives CASSLAVGYEQFF.

This clonotype was seen at least ten times. The gene calls are TRBV6-2 or TRBV6-3 and TRBJ2-7; D assignment may be TRBD1 or TRBD2 (5 bases each). This CDR3 has 14 amino acids. Per germline, CDR1 MNHEY and CDR2 SVGEGT. V was pared by 5 bases and J by 9 bases, with 20 bases between. DNA for the CDR3: TGTGCCAGCAGTCGAACCGGGACGCCGCCGGGGCAGTACTTC. This codes for CASSRTGTPPGQYF.

For this clonotype: A much larger clone sits a single nucleotide away, making a read error possible. J is TRBJ2-2 and V is TRBV7-2; a weak D match, TRBD1 (6 bases). The germline V gene has CDR1 SGHTA and CDR2 FQGNSA. CDR3 size: 13 residues. Trimming removed 11 bases from V and 6 bases from J, with 16 bases in between. As DNA, the CDR3 is TGTGCCGGCACAGGGATTCTATCCGGGGAGCTGTTTTTT. Its translation is CAGTGILSGELFF.

In its sample, this clonotype was seen many times. The chain links TRBV29-1 to TRBJ2-1, with a weak D call TRBD2 (6 bases). Germline assignment: CDR1 SQVTM and CDR2 ANQGSEA. Trimming left V 6 bases short and J 5 bases short, with 23 bases between. The CDR3 is 16 residues long. The CDR3 DNA reads as TGCAGCGTCGCCCCCTTACTAGCCTCCTTCCACAATGAGCAGTTCTTC. Translation gives CSVAPLLASFHNEQFF.

This clonotype has at least ten counts. The chain is built from TRBV11-1 and TRBJ1-1, with 7 bases aligning to TRBD1. The CDR3 has 15 amino acids. With 3 bases clipped from V and 11 bases from J, the junction kept 15 bases outside the gene matches. Germline V gives CDR1 SGHAT, CDR2 FQDESV (reference sequence). The CDR3 is CASSFAPTGASSAFF. In nucleotides, the CDR3 is TGTGCCAGCAGCTTTGCCCCAACAGGGGCTTCCTCGGCTTTCTTT.

Note on this clonotype: In this CDR3 the conserved last residue, phenylalanine or tryptophan, is missing, so a read error is likely. The chain joins TRBV5-1 to TRBJ2-5; 10 positions agree with TRBD2. The J segment lost 4 bases and the V segment lost 3 bases, leaving 6 bases of the junction unmatched. The CDR3 is 15 amino acids. Per the germline V gene, CDR1 is SGHRS and CDR2 is YFSETQ. The CDR3 sequence: CASSWGASGGETQYY. CDR3 in DNA: TGCGCCAGCAGCTGGGGGGCTAGCGGGGGAGAGACCCAGTACTAC.

The chain recombines TRBV18 with TRBJ2-2; no clear D gene. From germline, CDR1 is KGHSH and CDR2 LQKENI. The CDR3 runs 15 residues. Trimming left V 3 bases short and J 1 base short, with 9 bases between. CDR3: CASSPDRQNTGELFF. DNA of the CDR3: TGTGCCAGCTCACCCGATCGACAGAACACCGGGGAGCTGTTTTTT. Full variable domain (rest looked up from reference TRBV18 and TRBJ2-2): NAGVMQNPRHLVRRRGQEARLRCSPMKGHSHVYWYRQLPEEGLKFMVYLQKENIIDESGMPKERFSAEFPKEGPSILRIQQVVRGDSAAYFCASSPDRQNTGELFFGEGSRLTVL.

This clonotype was picked up many times. The J gene is TRBJ1-1, the V gene TRBV19; TRBD1 is a possible D gene (6 bases). The CDR3 contains 15 residues. Germline V gene lookup returns CDR1 LNHDA and CDR2 SQIVND (reference sequence). V lost 5 bases, J lost 1 base, and 14 bases lay in between. As DNA, the CDR3 is TGTGCCAGTAGTGTTCGCGGACAGAGGAACACTGAAGCTTTCTTT. Amino acid sequence: CASSVRGQRNTEAFF.

This chain connects TRBV10-3 to TRBJ2-7; TRBD1 aligns across 10 bases. The V gene's germline CDR1 is ENHRY and CDR2 SYGVKD. V was clipped by 4 bases and J by 5 bases; unmatched bases: 8. The CDR3 consists of 15 residues. The CDR3 region has the DNA TGTGCCATCAGTGGGGGGACAGGGGTGGCGAACGAGCAGTACTTC. It encodes CAISGGTGVANEQYF.

This clonotype was seen repeatedly, ten times or more. The chain joins TRBV6-5 to TRBJ1-5, with 7 bases that match TRBD1. V was clipped by 7 bases and J by 0 bases; unmatched bases: 15. Germline V gives CDR1 MNHEY, CDR2 SVGAGI. The CDR3 consists of 18 residues. CDR3 in amino acids: CASKERPGTALSNQPQHF. DNA for the CDR3: TGTGCCAGCAAGGAAAGACCCGGGACAGCCCTTAGCAATCAGCCCCAGCATTTT.

The chain combines TRBV15 with TRBJ2-6; 13 nucleotides line up with TRBD2. V lost 5 bases, J lost 4 bases, and 11 bases stayed unmatched. CDR1 is LNHNV and CDR2 is YYDKDF in the germline V gene (reference sequence). The CDR3 runs 19 residues. The CDR3 sequence: CATSRPKLAGGLGANVLTF. CDR3 DNA: TGTGCCACCAGCCGCCCAAAACTAGCGGGGGGGCTCGGGGCCAACGTCCTGACTTTC.

Remarks on this clonotype: A much larger clone differs by one base, so this may be a read error. The chain couples TRBV7-8 to TRBJ1-1; 7 bases are shared with TRBD1. CDR3 length equals 18 residues. From germline, CDR1 is SGHVS and CDR2 FQNEAQ. The CDR3 DNA follows: TGTGCCAGCAGCCATGGGACAGCCAATCCACTATTGAACACTGAAGCTTCCTTT. Amino acid sequence: CASSHGTANPLLNTEASF.

This clonotype is medium-sized by share. The chain uses TRBV15 and TRBJ1-2, with 7 bases aligning to TRBD1. The germline gives CDR1 LNHNV, CDR2 YYDKDF (reference sequence). Trimming took 0 bases from V and 1 from J; bases not matched to a gene: 2. This CDR3 is 15 amino acids long. CDR3 loop: CATSREAGGNYGYTF. Here the CDR3 DNA reads TGTGCCACCAGCAGAGAGGCAGGGGGTAACTATGGCTACACCTTC.

The sample holds many counts of this clonotype. The rearrangement links TRBV20-1 to TRBJ1-3, with D unresolved. V dropped 1 base and J dropped 2 bases, with 6 bases sitting between them. The CDR3 is made up of 13 amino acids. Germline assignment: CDR1 DFQATT and CDR2 SNEGSKA (reference sequence). CDR3 sequence reads: CSARGAAGNTIYF. Here the CDR3 DNA reads TGCAGTGCTAGAGGGGCGGCTGGAAACACCATATATTTT.

This clonotype was recorded many times. The V gene is TRBV12-3 or TRBV12-4, the J gene TRBJ1-4; D might be TRBD1 (5 bases). V dropped 6 bases and J dropped 8 bases, with 22 bases sitting between them. The CDR3 consists of 16 residues. The CDR3 sequence: CASSLTGPRRSEKLFF. Here the CDR3 DNA reads TGTGCCAGCAGCCTCACGGGACCACGGCGTAGCGAAAAACTGTTTTTT.

This clonotype was seen only a few times. This chain connects TRBV5-1 to TRBJ2-5, with unresolved D. Germline V lookup: CDR1 SGHRS, CDR2 YFSETQ. The CDR3 length is 17 residues. The V end lost 2 bases, the J end lost 0 bases, and 17 bases lay between the germline ends. The CDR3 protein is CASSLRARAEYQETQYF. Here the CDR3 DNA reads TGCGCCAGCAGCTTACGAGCCCGGGCAGAGTACCAAGAGACCCAGTACTTC. Full variable domain (missing parts from reference TRBV5-1 and TRBJ2-5): KAGVTQTPRYLIKTRGQQVTLSCSPISGHRSVSWYQQTPGQGLQFLFEYFSETQRNKGNFPGRFSGRQFSNSRSEMNVSTLELGDSALYLCASSLRARAEYQETQYFGPGTRLLVL.

This chain uses TRBV7-9 with TRBJ1-5; a possible D gene is TRBD1 (6 bases). The V end was cut by 7 bases, the J end by 3 bases, with 16 bases between. Germline lookup yields CDR1 SEHNR and CDR2 FQNEAQ (reference sequence). This CDR3 has 15 amino acids. In nucleotides, the CDR3 is TGTGCCAGCATGAGGCAGGGGCCTATCAATCAGCCCCAGCATTTT. As protein: CASMRQGPINQPQHF.

This clonotype has a count of ten or more. The chain uses TRBV7-2 and TRBJ2-3; a possible D gene is TRBD1 (5 bases). This CDR3 is built from 15 residues. Per the germline V gene, CDR1 is SGHTA and CDR2 is FQGNSA. With 2 bases removed from V and 6 bases from J, the gap between germline ends came to 15 bases. DNA of the CDR3: TGTGCCAGCAGCTTACCAGGGATGGGCAGTGATACGCAGTATTTT. This encodes CASSLPGMGSDTQYF.